This is a list of T cell receptor beta chains from one sample in a study of post-analysis software for immune sequencing data. One entry per CDR3 protein, called by TCRdb with MiXCR from the PCR reads. The sample includes approximately 690,000 distinct CDR3 sequences, about 60% of them seen just once. Sequences were obtained from blood. The receptors were sampled from a girl aged 2 to 10 with multiple sclerosis. CDR3s include the opening cysteine and the closing phenylalanine or tryptophan. A D gene is named only where the DNA matches it firmly. Expanded clones are given a class, and other clones once, few, many or no size at all.

j_call clone_size d_call v_call cdr3_nt cdr3_aa
TRBJ2-1 . TRBD2 TRBV7-9 TGTGCCAGCAGCTTAGCGATCCTAGCGGGAGTAGGCTACAATGAGCAGTTCTTC CASSLAILAGVGYNEQFF
TRBJ2-5 . TRBD2 TRBV12-3/TRBV12-4 TGTGCCAGCAGTTGGGGACTAGATCAAGAGACCCAGTACTTC CASSWGLDQETQYF
TRBJ1-5 . TRBD1 TRBV6-6 TGTGCCAGCAGTTCGACAGGGACTAACGCAGGGCCCCAGCATTTT CASSSTGTNAGPQHF
TRBJ1-1 . . TRBV14 TGTGCCAGCAGCCAGGGCACAGTCGGAGCTTTCTTT CASSQGTVGAFF
TRBJ2-1 few TRBD2 TRBV12-3/TRBV12-4 TGTGCCAGCAGCCCTGGGGCTAGCGGGGGCCTATTCAATGAGCAGTTCTTC CASSPGASGGLFNEQFF
TRBJ2-7 . . TRBV7-9 TGTGCCAGCAGCTTAGCAGGGGGGAACTCCTACGAGCAGTACTTC CASSLAGGNSYEQYF
TRBJ2-7 . . TRBV11-2 TGTGCCAGCAGCATGCTAGGAGGCAGCTACGAGCAGTACTTC CASSMLGGSYEQYF
TRBJ1-5 . . TRBV27 TGTGCCAGCAGTTCGGGACCGGGTAGCAATCAGCCCCAGCATTTT CASSSGPGSNQPQHF
TRBJ1-2 . TRBD1 TRBV9 TGTGCCAGCAGCCCTCGGACAGGGTCTTATGGTATGGATGGCTACACCTTC CASSPRTGSYGMDGYTF
TRBJ2-2 . . TRBV6-1 TGTGCCAGCAGTGAAGCTTACAGGGAGTACGCCGGGGAGCTGTTTTTT CASSEAYREYAGELFF
TRBJ1-4 . . TRBV7-8 TGTGCCAGCAGTCGGCAGATTAATGAAAAACTGTTTTTT CASSRQINEKLFF
TRBJ2-7 few TRBD2 TRBV5-1 TGCGCCAGCAGCTCGACCGGGAGGGGAGTCTACGAGCAGTACTTC CASSSTGRGVYEQYF
TRBJ2-1 . . TRBV12-3/TRBV12-4 TGTGCCAGCAGTCCAATGGGGCCGGATGAGCAGTTCTTC CASSPMGPDEQFF
TRBJ1-5 . TRBD1 TRBV24-1 TGTGCCACCAGTGATGGGGGGACAGGATATAGCAATCAGCCCCAGCATTTT CATSDGGTGYSNQPQHF
TRBJ2-1 . TRBD2 TRBV6-2/TRBV6-3 TGTGCCAGCGAGAGCGGGAGCGACAATGAGCAGTTCTTC CASESGSDNEQFF
TRBJ2-5 . TRBD1 TRBV11-2 TGTGCCAGCAGCTTAGGCGTGGGACAGGGGGCCGGGGAGCAGTACTTC CASSLGVGQGAGEQYF
TRBJ2-5 . . TRBV7-6 TGTGCCAGCAGCTTAGTAGGGAGTCACGGCCTACAAGAGACCCAGTACTTC CASSLVGSHGLQETQYF
TRBJ1-2 . TRBD1 TRBV6-5 TGTGCCAGCAGATCCCAGGGACAGGGAATACGCTACACCTTC CASRSQGQGIRYTF
TRBJ1-2 few . TRBV6-2/TRBV6-3 TGTGCCAGCGGGAACAAGGCCGGCTACACCTTC CASGNKAGYTF
TRBJ2-1 few . TRBV15 TGTGCCACCAGCAGAGAGGGCAAGAAGGGCCACAATGAGCAGTTCTTC CATSREGKKGHNEQFF
TRBJ1-1 . TRBD1 TRBV11-2 TGTGCCAGCAGCTTAGATCCCGGGACAGGGGGTGTAGCTGAAGCTTTCTTT CASSLDPGTGGVAEAFF
TRBJ1-5 . . TRBV20-1 TGCAGTGCTAGATTGGGTGAGAATAGCAATCAGCCCCAGCATTTT CSARLGENSNQPQHF
TRBJ2-5 few TRBD2 TRBV7-2 TGTGCCAGCAGTTTAGGCGGGGGGGCGGAGACCCAGTACTTC CASSLGGGAETQYF
TRBJ2-3 few . TRBV7-2 TGTGCCAGCACCCCGCTGGGCGCAGATACGCAGTATTTT CASTPLGADTQYF
TRBJ2-7 . TRBD2 TRBV6-5 TGTGCCAGCAGTTACTCCGGAGGGAGGGAAGGGAGCGAGCAGTACTTC CASSYSGGREGSEQYF
TRBJ2-1 . TRBD2 TRBV10-2 TGCGCCAGCAGTGAGTATGGCGGGAGGGTCCATGAGCAGTTCTTC CASSEYGGRVHEQFF
TRBJ2-3 . . TRBV5-6 TGTGCCAGCAGCCCATACGACCGCGCAGATACGCAGTATTTT CASSPYDRADTQYF
TRBJ1-6 . . TRBV11-3 TGTGCCAGCAGCGCGGAGGGGAGGTCACCCCTCCACTTT CASSAEGRSPLHF
TRBJ2-1 few TRBD2 TRBV7-3 TGTGCCAGCAGCTTAGATCCGACTAGCGGGTACAATGAGCAGTTCTTC CASSLDPTSGYNEQFF
TRBJ2-6 . . TRBV10-3 TGTGCCATCAGTGACCCAGGGACTGGGGCCAACGTCCTGACTTTC CAISDPGTGANVLTF
TRBJ2-1 few . TRBV12-3/TRBV12-4 TGTGCCAGCAAAGAACTGTCATGGGGGCAGTTCTTC CASKELSWGQFF
TRBJ1-6 . TRBD1 TRBV4-3 TGCGCCAGCAGCCTCCAAACAGGGGACGCTTCACCCCTCCACTTT CASSLQTGDASPLHF
TRBJ2-7 few . TRBV28 TGTGCCAGCTCCCCATGGGACTGCTACGAGCAGTACTTC CASSPWDCYEQYF
TRBJ2-7 . . TRBV12-3/TRBV12-4 TGTGCCAGCAGACGCCATCGTAGCAATTCGTCCTACGAGCAGTACTTC CASRRHRSNSSYEQYF
TRBJ2-1 . . TRBV11-2 TGTGCCAGCAGTCTCGAGGCGGGATGGAACAATGAGCAGTTCTTC CASSLEAGWNNEQFF